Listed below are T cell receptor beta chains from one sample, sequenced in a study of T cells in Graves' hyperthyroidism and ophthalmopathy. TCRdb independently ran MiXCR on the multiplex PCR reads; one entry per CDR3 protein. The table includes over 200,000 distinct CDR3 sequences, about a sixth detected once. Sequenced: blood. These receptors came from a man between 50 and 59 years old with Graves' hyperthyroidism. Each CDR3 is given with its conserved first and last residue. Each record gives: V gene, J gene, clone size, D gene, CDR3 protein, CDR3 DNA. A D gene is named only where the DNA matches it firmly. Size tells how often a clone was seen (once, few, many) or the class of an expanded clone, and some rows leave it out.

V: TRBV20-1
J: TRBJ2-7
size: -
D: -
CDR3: CSARVPGGSSYEQYF
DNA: TGCAGTGCTAGAGTTCCTGGGGGGAGCTCCTACGAGCAGTACTTC

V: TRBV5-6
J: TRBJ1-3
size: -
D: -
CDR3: CASSQFSRGNTIYF
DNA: TGTGCCAGCAGCCAGTTCTCAAGGGGAAACACCATATATTTT

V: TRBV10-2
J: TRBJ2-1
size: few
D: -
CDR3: CASSGYQNFYNEQFF
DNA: TGCGCCAGCAGTGGGTACCAGAACTTTTACAATGAGCAGTTCTTC

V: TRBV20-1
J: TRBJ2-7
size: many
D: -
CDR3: CSARDLLRGQYEQYF
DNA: TGCAGTGCTAGAGATCTACTACGGGGGCAATACGAGCAGTACTTC

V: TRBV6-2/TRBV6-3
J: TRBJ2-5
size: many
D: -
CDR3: CASQGVGAGEVETQYF
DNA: TGTGCCAGCCAGGGGGTCGGAGCGGGAGAAGTGGAGACCCAGTACTTC

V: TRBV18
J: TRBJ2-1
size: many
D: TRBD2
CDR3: CASSPAGVDEQFF
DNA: TGTGCCAGCTCACCAGCGGGAGTGGATGAGCAGTTCTTC

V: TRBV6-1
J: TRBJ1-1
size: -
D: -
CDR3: CASTSRGVGGAFF
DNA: TGTGCCAGTACGTCTAGAGGGGTGGGGGGAGCTTTCTTT

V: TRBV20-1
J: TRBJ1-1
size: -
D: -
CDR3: CSVETGLGAEAFF
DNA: TGCAGTGTAGAAACAGGGCTGGGCGCTGAAGCTTTCTTT

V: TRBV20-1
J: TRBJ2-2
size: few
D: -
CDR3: CSARKGQNTGELFF
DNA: TGCAGTGCTAGGAAAGGACAGAACACCGGGGAGCTGTTTTTT

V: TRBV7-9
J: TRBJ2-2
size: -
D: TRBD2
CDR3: CASSSTSGRTGELFF
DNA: TGTGCCAGCAGCTCGACTAGCGGGAGGACCGGGGAGCTGTTTTTT

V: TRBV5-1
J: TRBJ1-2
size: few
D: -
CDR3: CASSLEGQNNYGYTF
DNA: TGCGCCAGCAGCTTGGAAGGGCAAAATAACTATGGCTACACCTTC

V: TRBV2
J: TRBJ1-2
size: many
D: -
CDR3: CASRESGVISNYGYTF
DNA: TGTGCCAGCAGAGAGTCAGGGGTCATTAGTAACTATGGCTACACCTTC

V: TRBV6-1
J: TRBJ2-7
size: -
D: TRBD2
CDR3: CASSERLAGPDEQYF
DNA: TGTGCCAGCAGTGAACGCCTAGCGGGGCCGGACGAGCAGTACTTC

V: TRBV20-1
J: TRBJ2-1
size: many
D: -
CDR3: CSALGRGTAGSYNEQFF
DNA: TGCAGTGCCCTGGGCCGGGGGACAGCGGGGTCCTACAATGAGCAGTTCTTC

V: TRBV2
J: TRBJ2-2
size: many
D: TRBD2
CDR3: CASSHSTSGSLNTGELFF
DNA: TGTGCCAGCAGCCATTCGACTAGCGGGAGCCTGAACACCGGGGAGCTGTTTTTT

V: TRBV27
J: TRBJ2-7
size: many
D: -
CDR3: CASSLGPGNIEYEQYF
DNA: TGTGCCAGCAGTTTAGGTCCGGGGAATATCGAGTACGAGCAGTACTTC

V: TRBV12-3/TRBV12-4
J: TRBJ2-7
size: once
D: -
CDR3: CASSPSRRAYEQYF
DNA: TGTGCCAGCAGTCCTAGCCGCAGGGCCTACGAGCAGTACTTC

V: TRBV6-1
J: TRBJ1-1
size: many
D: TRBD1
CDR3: CASSERGQGNTEAFF
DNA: TGTGCCAGCAGTGAGAGGGGACAGGGGAACACTGAAGCTTTCTTT

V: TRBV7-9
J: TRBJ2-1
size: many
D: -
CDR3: CASSLRGNNEQFF
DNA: TGTGCCAGCAGCCTAAGAGGGAACAATGAGCAGTTCTTC

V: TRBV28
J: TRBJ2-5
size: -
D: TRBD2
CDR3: CASTGGVETQYF
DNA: TGTGCCAGTACCGGGGGGGTAGAGACCCAGTACTTC

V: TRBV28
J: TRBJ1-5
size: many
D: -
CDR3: CASSYGFNQPQHF
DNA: TGTGCCAGCAGCTATGGGTTTAATCAGCCCCAGCATTTT

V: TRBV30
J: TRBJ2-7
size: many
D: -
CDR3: CAWSVGRREQYF
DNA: TGTGCCTGGAGTGTAGGGAGGCGCGAGCAGTACTTC

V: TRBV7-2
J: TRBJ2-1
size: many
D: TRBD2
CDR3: CASGRLANYNEQFF
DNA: TGTGCCAGCGGAAGACTAGCGAACTACAATGAGCAGTTCTTC

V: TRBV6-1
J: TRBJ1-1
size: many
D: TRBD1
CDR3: CASRGQMNTEAFF
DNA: TGTGCCAGCAGGGGACAGATGAACACTGAAGCTTTCTTT

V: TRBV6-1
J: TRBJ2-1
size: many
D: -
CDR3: CASSRMDSATYNEQFF
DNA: TGTGCCAGCAGCCGGATGGACAGTGCGACCTACAATGAGCAGTTCTTC

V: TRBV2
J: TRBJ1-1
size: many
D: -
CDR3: CASSYITEAFF
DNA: TGTGCCAGCAGTTACATCACTGAAGCTTTCTTT

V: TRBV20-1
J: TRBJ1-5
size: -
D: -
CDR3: CSAYPGRNQPQHF
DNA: TGCAGTGCGTACCCAGGGCGGAATCAGCCCCAGCATTTT

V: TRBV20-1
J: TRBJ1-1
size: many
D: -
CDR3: CSARVEAMNTEAFF
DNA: TGCAGTGCTAGAGTTGAGGCCATGAACACTGAAGCTTTCTTT

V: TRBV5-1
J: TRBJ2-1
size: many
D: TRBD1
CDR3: CASSQGQGYEQFF
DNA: TGCGCCAGCAGCCAGGGACAGGGCTATGAGCAGTTCTTC

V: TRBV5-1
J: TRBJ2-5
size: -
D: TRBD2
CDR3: CASRRPSSGSFETQYF
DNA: TGCGCCAGCAGGCGACCTTCTAGCGGGAGTTTCGAGACCCAGTACTTC

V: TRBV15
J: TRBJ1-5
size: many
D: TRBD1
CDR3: CATSRTGWGYSNQPQHF
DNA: TGTGCCACCAGCAGGACAGGGTGGGGTTATAGCAATCAGCCCCAGCATTTT

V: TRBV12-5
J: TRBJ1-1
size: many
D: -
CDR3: CASGLVLGGQLNTEAFF
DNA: TGTGCTAGTGGTTTGGTACTAGGAGGGCAGCTGAACACTGAAGCTTTCTTT